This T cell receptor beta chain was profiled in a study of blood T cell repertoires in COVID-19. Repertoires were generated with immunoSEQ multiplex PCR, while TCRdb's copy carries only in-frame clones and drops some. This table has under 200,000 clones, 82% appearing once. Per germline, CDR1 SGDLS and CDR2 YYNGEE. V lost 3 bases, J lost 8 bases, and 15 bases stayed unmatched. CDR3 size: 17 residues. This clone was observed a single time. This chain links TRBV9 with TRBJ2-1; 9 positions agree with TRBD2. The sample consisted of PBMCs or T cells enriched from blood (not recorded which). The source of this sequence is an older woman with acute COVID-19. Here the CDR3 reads CASSEASGMPRWYEQFF. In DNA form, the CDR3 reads TGTGCCAGCAGCGAGGCTAGCGGGATGCCTAGGTGGTATGAGCAGTTCTTC.